The next 32 T cell receptor beta chains were all read from a single sample in a study of shared clonotypes between healthy human individuals. The method was immunoSEQ multiplex PCR; TCRdb's version includes in-frame clones alone and lacks a portion of them. The table has 640,000 or so clones, approximately 75% seen once. Sequencing input: memory CD4+ T cells sorted from blood. Specified subset: CD45RA-negative fraction. The receptors were sampled from a woman aged 25 to 39 in good health.

The CDR3 is CATSRTGPHLGGYTF. CDR3 coding DNA: TGTGCCACCAGCAGAACCGGCCCCCATCTGGGAGGCTACACCTTC. J is TRBJ1-2 and V is TRBV15; D is unresolved. V gave up 2 bases and J gave up 8 bases, with 18 bases separating them. CDR1 and CDR2 (germline): LNHNV, YYDKDF (reference sequence). The CDR3 consists of 15 residues.

The chain joins TRBV10-3 to TRBJ1-5; tentatively, D is TRBD1 (5 bases). The CDR3 has 13 amino acids. Germline V gene lookup returns CDR1 ENHRY and CDR2 SYGVKD. V lost 5 bases, J lost 1 base, and 6 bases lay in between. The CDR3 bases are TGTGCCATCAGTTGGGACAGCAATCAGCCCCAGCATTTT. Encoded protein: CAISWDSNQPQHF.

The V call is TRBV19, the J call TRBJ1-5; D is unresolved. The length of the CDR3 is 14 residues. Trimming removed 3 bases from V and 4 bases from J, with 10 bases in between. CDR1 is LNHDA, CDR2 SQIVND, per germline (reference sequence). The CDR3 DNA sequence: TGTGCCAGTAGTATTCCCCCTCCGAATCAGCCCCAGCATTTT. It is translated as CASSIPPPNQPQHF. Supplemented by reference TRBV19 and TRBJ1-5, the full variable domain reads DGGITQSPKYLFRKEGQNVTLSCEQNLNHDAMYWYRQDPGQGLRLIYYSQIVNDFQKGDIAEGYSVSREKKESFPLTVTSAQKNPTAFYLCASSIPPPNQPQHFGDGTRLSIL.

The gene calls are TRBV2 and TRBJ2-1; a possible D gene is TRBD1 (6 bases). CDR3 length: 15 residues. Trimming removed 3 bases at V and 0 bases at J, with 9 bases between. Germline loops: CDR1 SNHLY, CDR2 FYNNEI. The CDR3 loop reads CASSDYRVSYNEQFF. CDR3 DNA: TGTGCCAGCAGTGATTACAGGGTCTCCTACAATGAGCAGTTCTTC.

This chain uses TRBV21-1 with TRBJ2-4. TRBV21-1 is noted as a pseudogene. The CDR3 is made up of 14 amino acids. The CDR3 DNA sequence: TGTGCCAGGAAACCTCGGAAAGCCAAAAACATTCAGTACTTC. It yields the protein CARKPRKAKNIQYF.

The chain employs TRBV18 and TRBJ2-7, with D tentatively TRBD1 (6 bases). The V end was cut by 3 bases, the J end by 2 bases, with 11 bases between. CDR3 length equals 14 residues. CDR1 is KGHSH and CDR2 is LQKENI in the germline V gene. The CDR3 loop is CASSPSGDTYEQYF. As DNA, the CDR3 is TGTGCCAGCTCACCGTCAGGGGACACCTACGAGCAGTACTTC.

V gene TRBV7-9 combines with J gene TRBJ1-2, with no clear D. Trimming removed 7 bases from V and 8 bases from J, with 14 bases in between. CDR1 is SEHNR and CDR2 is FQNEAQ in the germline V gene (reference sequence). The CDR3 runs to 12 residues. The CDR3 sequence is CASTQDEKGYTF. The DNA for the CDR3 is TGTGCCAGCACCCAGGACGAAAAGGGCTACACCTTC. The whole variable domain, remainder taken from reference TRBV7-9 and TRBJ1-2, is DTGVSQNPRHKITKRGQNVTFRCDPISEHNRLYWYRQTLGQGPEFLTYFQNEAQLEKSRLLSDRFSAERPKGSFSTLEIQRTEQGDSAMYLCASTQDEKGYTFGSGTRLTVV.

In its sample, this clone was seen a few times. V gene TRBV19 combines with J gene TRBJ1-2; D remains ambiguous. The CDR3 runs 12 residues. V lost 7 bases and J 7 bases, leaving 13 bases between the germline ends. Germline CDR1 reads LNHDA; CDR2 reads SQIVND (reference sequence). CDR3 protein: CASIGLFGGYTF. CDR3 in DNA: TGTGCCAGTATCGGATTATTCGGTGGCTACACCTTC.

The chain recombines TRBV27 with TRBJ1-2; a weak D match, TRBD1 (5 bases). V gave up 3 bases and J gave up 7 bases, with 9 bases separating them. The CDR3 has 12 amino acids. Per germline, CDR1 MNHEY and CDR2 SMNVEV (reference sequence). Written as DNA, the CDR3 is TGTGCCAGCAGTTTTAGGGACGGTGGCTACACCTTC. It codes for CASSFRDGGYTF.

This sequence joins TRBV29-1 and TRBJ1-4; D is perhaps TRBD1 (6 bases). The CDR3 is made up of 13 amino acids. Germline values: CDR1 SQVTM, CDR2 ANQGSEA. V lost 7 bases to trimming and J lost 1 base, with 10 bases between them. CDR3 residues: CSATGLTNEKLFF. The CDR3 coding sequence is TGCAGCGCCACAGGGTTAACTAATGAAAAACTGTTTTTT.

The rearrangement joins TRBV11-3 to TRBJ2-6; D gene unclear. The CDR3 is made up of 18 amino acids. In germline, CDR1 is SGHNT, CDR2 YENEEA. V gave up 8 bases and J gave up 3 bases, with 23 bases separating them. CDR3 in amino acids: CASPPPAPQAVGANVLTF. The CDR3 coding sequence is TGTGCCAGCCCTCCCCCGGCCCCCCAAGCTGTTGGGGCCAACGTCCTGACTTTC.

The chain combines TRBV7-2 with TRBJ2-5, with D perhaps matching TRBD1 (6 bases). Trimming removed 5 bases from V and 4 bases from J, with 17 bases in between. Looked up from germline, CDR1 is SGHTA and CDR2 is FQGNSA. This CDR3 contains 15 residues. This chain's CDR3 is CASSLPVGGVETQYF. The DNA for the CDR3 is TGTGCCAGCAGCCTGCCCGTAGGGGGAGTAGAGACCCAGTACTTC.

The CDR3 DNA is TGTGCCACCAGCAGAGAAAACGTCGGGGCATGGTACGAGCAGTACTTC. This translates into CATSRENVGAWYEQYF. The chain recombines TRBV15 with TRBJ2-7; D is perhaps TRBD1 or TRBD2 (5 bases each). Germline V gives CDR1 LNHNV, CDR2 YYDKDF (reference sequence). CDR3 length: 16 residues. V lost 0 bases and J 4 bases, leaving 16 bases between the germline ends. Complete variable domain (other parts from reference TRBV15 and TRBJ2-7): DAMVIQNPRYQVTQFGKPVTLSCSQTLNHNVMYWYQQKSSQAPKLLFHYYDKDFNNEADTPDNFQSRRPNTSFCFLDIRSPGLGDTAMYLCATSRENVGAWYEQYFGPGTRLTVT.

The chain combines TRBV5-4 with TRBJ2-3, with unresolved D. Trimming removed 4 bases at V and 2 bases at J, with 8 bases between. Germline V CDR1 and CDR2: SGHNT, YYREEE (reference sequence). There are 13 residues in the CDR3. The CDR3: CASSPPLTDTQYF. The DNA for the CDR3 is TGTGCCAGCAGCCCTCCGCTCACAGATACGCAGTATTTT.

The chain combines TRBV10-2 with TRBJ2-1; no firm D call. Looked up from germline, CDR1 is WSHSY and CDR2 is SAAADI. This CDR3 contains 14 residues. Deletions cut 2 bases from V and 9 bases from J, with 14 bases between. For the CDR3, the DNA is TGCGCCAGCAGTGAGCCCGGACGCCAATCTGAGCAGTTCTTC. Translated: CASSEPGRQSEQFF.

The rearrangement joins TRBV28 to TRBJ1-2; possibly TRBD1 for D (5 bases). Germline loops: CDR1 MDHEN, CDR2 SYDVKM. Trimming took 5 bases from V and 7 from J, leaving 14 bases between them. This CDR3 has 13 amino acids. Written as DNA, the CDR3 is TGTGCCAGCAGTCCGAATCGACAGTTTGGCTACACCTTC. Translating gives CASSPNRQFGYTF.

The rearrangement joins TRBV25-1 to TRBJ1-1; D not resolved. From germline, CDR1 is MGHDK and CDR2 SYGVNS. This CDR3 has 12 residues. V dropped 7 bases and J dropped 3 bases, with 9 bases sitting between them. The CDR3 nucleotides read TGTGCCAGCATGCGGGGAGACACTGAAGCTTTCTTT. This sequence encodes CASMRGDTEAFF.

The chain has TRBV7-2 and TRBJ2-2, with 8 nucleotides matching TRBD1. Germline CDR1 is SGHTA and CDR2 is FQGNSA. Trimming took 0 bases from V and 6 from J; bases not matched to a gene: 9. The CDR3 covers 17 residues. The CDR3: CASSLALGRGRSGELFF. The CDR3 bases are TGTGCCAGCAGCTTAGCGCTGGGCAGGGGGCGCTCCGGGGAGCTGTTTTTT.

J is TRBJ1-5 and V is TRBV7-8; TRBD1 agrees at 8 bases. The CDR3 consists of 14 residues. The germline V gene has CDR1 SGHVS and CDR2 FQNEAQ. J was trimmed by 7 bases and V by 5 bases; bases with no gene match: 7. The CDR3 sequence is CASSEDRGYQPQHF. DNA for the CDR3: TGTGCCAGCAGCGAAGACAGGGGATACCAGCCCCAGCATTTT.

The chain links TRBV28 to TRBJ2-3; possibly TRBD1 for D (6 bases). The CDR3 loop spans 14 amino acids. Germline V gives CDR1 MDHEN, CDR2 SYDVKM. V was shortened by 6 bases and J by 1 base, with 11 bases between the two germline ends. The CDR3 reads CASRPEGGTDTQYF. The CDR3 DNA sequence: TGTGCCAGCAGGCCCGAGGGGGGCACAGATACGCAGTATTTT.

This chain's CDR3 is CAWSNGNTQYF. DNA of the CDR3: TGTGCCTGGAGTAACGGGAATACGCAGTATTTT. The chain is built from TRBV30 and TRBJ2-3; the D gene is possibly TRBD2 (5 bases). V shed 2 bases and J shed 7 bases, with 7 bases lying between them. The CDR3 runs to 11 residues. CDR1 and CDR2 (germline): GTSNPN, SVGIG (reference sequence).

This chain links TRBV4-1 with TRBJ2-7; TRBD2 matches 12 bases. The CDR3 length is 16 residues. CDR1 is MGHRA and CDR2 is YSYEKL in the germline V gene. Trimming at V came to 4 bases and at J to 4 bases, leaving 8 bases not matched to a gene. For the CDR3, the DNA is TGCGCCAGCAGCCCGAGGACTAGCGGGATGGGATACGAGCAGTACTTC. It codes for CASSPRTSGMGYEQYF.

The table lists this clone with a count of one. The chain has TRBV6-6 and TRBJ2-7, with D hard to call. V lost 11 bases to trimming and J lost 6 bases, with 20 bases between them. In germline, CDR1 is MNHNY, CDR2 SVGAGI (reference sequence). The CDR3 is 13 amino acids. The CDR3 DNA sequence: TGTGCCTCGAGCGTGGGGATACGAGGCGAGCAGTACTTC. As protein: CASSVGIRGEQYF.

This clone has only a few counts. The V and J genes are TRBV30 and TRBJ1-1; 9 nucleotides line up with TRBD1. The V gene end was trimmed by 8 bases and the J gene end by 4 bases; junction bases not matched to a gene: 14. The CDR3 has 15 amino acids. The germline V gene has CDR1 GTSNPN and CDR2 SVGIG (reference sequence). The CDR3 loop reads CAQGTGWLFGTEAFF. The CDR3 nucleotides read TGTGCCCAAGGGACAGGGTGGTTGTTTGGCACTGAAGCTTTCTTT.

V gene TRBV27 combines with J gene TRBJ1-2; perhaps TRBD1 as D (5 bases). CDR1 MNHEY and CDR2 SMNVEV come from the germline V gene (reference sequence). The CDR3 contains 15 residues. V was shortened by 2 bases and J by 4 bases, with 14 bases between the two germline ends. CDR3 protein: CASSLGPGFRYGYTF. For the CDR3, the DNA is TGTGCCAGCAGTTTAGGCCCAGGGTTTCGCTATGGCTACACCTTC.

This rearrangement joins TRBV6-4 to TRBJ2-7, with D unclear. Trimming cost V 2 bases and J 0 bases, with 11 bases left between them. The V gene's germline CDR1 is MRHNA and CDR2 SNTAGT. The CDR3 has 15 amino acids. This CDR3 reads CASSDPIGPSYEQYF. The CDR3, as DNA: TGTGCCAGCAGTGACCCTATAGGGCCCTCCTACGAGCAGTACTTC.

This sequence joins TRBV28 and TRBJ2-1; the D call may be TRBD1 or TRBD2 (5 bases each). Trimming took off 7 bases at V and 6 bases at J, with 22 bases between the two ends. CDR3 length: 16 residues. Germline values: CDR1 MDHEN, CDR2 SYDVKM. In DNA, the CDR3 is TGTGCCAGCATCTACCGAGGCGGCAGGGCGGGCAATGAGCAGTTCTTC. Residues: CASIYRGGRAGNEQFF.

This clone was recorded once. V gene TRBV5-1 combines with J gene TRBJ2-1; D is unresolved. Between the trimmed V and J ends, which lost 1 base and 9 bases, there was a span of 14 bases. This CDR3 is 14 amino acids long. Germline CDR1 is SGHRS and CDR2 is YFSETQ. DNA for the CDR3: TGCGCCAGCAGCTTGTTCCGCGGCGTTAGTGAGCAGTTCTTC. It codes for CASSLFRGVSEQFF.

This clone is a singleton in its sample. The gene calls are TRBV7-2 and TRBJ1-2; weak D call: TRBD1 (6 bases). The V gene lost 4 bases and the J gene lost 4 bases, with 13 bases spanning the gap. Germline V gene sequence: CDR1 SGHTA, CDR2 FQGNSA. This CDR3 is 14 amino acids long. The CDR3: CASSSDFRGYGYTF. CDR3 coding DNA: TGTGCCAGCAGCTCAGATTTCAGGGGCTATGGCTACACCTTC.

There are a few counts of this clone. The chain has TRBV4-2 and TRBJ1-1; 7 nucleotides line up with TRBD1. CDR3 length equals 17 residues. V lost 0 bases to trimming and J lost 1 base; unmatched junction nucleotides: 8. Germline V gene data show CDR1 as LGHNA and CDR2 as YNFKEQ. Here the CDR3 reads CASSQDSGRQGNTEAFF. The CDR3, as DNA: TGTGCCAGCAGCCAAGACAGTGGGAGACAGGGGAACACTGAAGCTTTCTTT.

The CDR3 nucleotides are TGTGCCAGCTCACCGGGGAGGGCCAACCACGAGCAGTACTTC. Protein product: CASSPGRANHEQYF. The chain combines TRBV18 with TRBJ2-7, with 7 nucleotides matching TRBD2. V gave up 3 bases and J gave up 5 bases; unmatched junction bases: 7. The CDR3 contains 14 residues. The germline gives CDR1 KGHSH, CDR2 LQKENI.

Remarks on this clone: The sample contains more than one DNA sequence encoding this CDR3. J is TRBJ1-3 and V is TRBV18; D call uncertain. Per the germline V gene, CDR1 is KGHSH and CDR2 is LQKENI. This CDR3 is built from 15 residues. Trimming removed 2 bases at V and 0 bases at J, with 8 bases between. CDR3 residues: CASSPTASSGNTIYF. The CDR3 region has the DNA TGTGCCAGCTCACCAACCGCGAGCTCTGGAAACACCATATATTTT.